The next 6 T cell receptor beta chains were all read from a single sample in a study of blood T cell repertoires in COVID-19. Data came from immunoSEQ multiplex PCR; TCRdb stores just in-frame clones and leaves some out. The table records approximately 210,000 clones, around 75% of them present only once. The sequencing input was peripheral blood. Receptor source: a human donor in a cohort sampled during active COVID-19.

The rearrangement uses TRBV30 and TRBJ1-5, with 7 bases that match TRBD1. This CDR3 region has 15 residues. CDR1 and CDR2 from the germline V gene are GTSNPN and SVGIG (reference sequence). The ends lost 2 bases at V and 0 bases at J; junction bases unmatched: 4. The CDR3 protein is CAWSRTGNSNQPQHF. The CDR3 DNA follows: TGTGCCTGGAGTAGGACAGGTAATAGCAATCAGCCCCAGCATTTT.

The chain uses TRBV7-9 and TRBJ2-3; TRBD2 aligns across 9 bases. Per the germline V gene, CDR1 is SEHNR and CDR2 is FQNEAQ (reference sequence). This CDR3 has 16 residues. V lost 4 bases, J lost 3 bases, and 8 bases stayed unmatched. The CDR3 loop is CASSSIGTSYTDTQYF. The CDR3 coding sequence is TGTGCCAGCAGCTCCATAGGGACTAGCTATACAGATACGCAGTATTTT. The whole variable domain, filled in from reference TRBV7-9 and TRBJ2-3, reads DTGVSQNPRHKITKRGQNVTFRCDPISEHNRLYWYRQTLGQGPEFLTYFQNEAQLEKSRLLSDRFSAERPKGSFSTLEIQRTEQGDSAMYLCASSSIGTSYTDTQYFGPGTRLTVL.

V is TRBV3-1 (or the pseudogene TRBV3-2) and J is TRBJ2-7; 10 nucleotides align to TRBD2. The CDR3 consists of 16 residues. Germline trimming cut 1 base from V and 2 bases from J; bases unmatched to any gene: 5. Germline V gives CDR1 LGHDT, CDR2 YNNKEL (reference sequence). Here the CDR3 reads CASSQAGLAGAYEQYF. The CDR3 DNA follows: TGTGCCAGCAGCCAAGCTGGTCTAGCGGGGGCCTACGAGCAGTACTTC.

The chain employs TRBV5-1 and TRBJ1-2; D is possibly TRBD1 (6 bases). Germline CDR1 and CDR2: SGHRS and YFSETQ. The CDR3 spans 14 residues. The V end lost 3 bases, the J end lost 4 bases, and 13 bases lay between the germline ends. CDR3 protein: CASSSLQGTYGYTF. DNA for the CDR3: TGCGCCAGCAGCTCCTTACAGGGCACCTATGGCTACACCTTC. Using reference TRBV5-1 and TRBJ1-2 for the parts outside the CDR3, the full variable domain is KAGVTQTPRYLIKTRGQQVTLSCSPISGHRSVSWYQQTPGQGLQFLFEYFSETQRNKGNFPGRFSGRQFSNSRSEMNVSTLELGDSALYLCASSSLQGTYGYTFGSGTRLTVV.

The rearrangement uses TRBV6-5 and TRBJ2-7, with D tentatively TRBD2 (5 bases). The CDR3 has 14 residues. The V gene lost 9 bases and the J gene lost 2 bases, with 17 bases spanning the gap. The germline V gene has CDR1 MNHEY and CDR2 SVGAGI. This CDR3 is CASSGVQAPYEQYF. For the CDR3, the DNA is TGTGCCAGTTCCGGGGTCCAGGCCCCCTACGAGCAGTACTTC.

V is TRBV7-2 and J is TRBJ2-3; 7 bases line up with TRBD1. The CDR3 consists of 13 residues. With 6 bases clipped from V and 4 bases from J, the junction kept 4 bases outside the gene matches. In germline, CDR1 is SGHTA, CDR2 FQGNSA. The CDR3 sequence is CASRTGVPDTQYF. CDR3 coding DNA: TGTGCCAGCAGAACAGGGGTGCCAGATACGCAGTATTTT.